In its sample, the clone carrying this T cell receptor (beta chain) was seen many times. Per germline, CDR1 LNHDA and CDR2 SQIVND (reference sequence). V lost 7 bases, J lost 0 bases, and 7 bases lay in between. The CDR3 sequence is 14 residues long. This record belongs to a study of T cells of healthy individuals. Using its own MiXCR run on the 5' RACE reads, TCRdb lists one record per CDR3 protein. The profile covers roughly 87,000 distinct CDR3 sequences, with approximately 18% appearing a single time and 6.2% taken by the ten largest. The receptor was derived from a human donor in good health. The genes are TRBV19 and TRBJ1-6, with D perhaps TRBD1 (5 bases). In DNA, the CDR3 is TGTGCCAGTAAGGGGAGCTCCTATAATTCACCCCTCCACTTT. It is translated as CASKGSSYNSPLHF.